The 23 T cell receptor beta chains below all came from one sample that was sequenced in a study of neurological immune-mediated disorders. TCRdb re-analysed the 5' RACE reads in MiXCR, keeping a single row per CDR3 protein. This sample has approximately 130,000 distinct CDR3 sequences, with roughly 3.2% found just once. Sequenced input: PBMCs. Receptors originate from a woman aged 25 to 39 with multiple sclerosis.

Ten or more counts support this clonotype. The gene calls are TRBV5-1 and TRBJ1-4, with a possible D match to TRBD1 (5 bases). V was pared by 4 bases and J by 4 bases, with 14 bases between. The length of the CDR3 is 15 residues. Germline V gene lookup returns CDR1 SGHRS and CDR2 YFSETQ. CDR3 bases: TGCGCCAGCAGCACTGAACCGGGGCATAATGAAAAACTGTTTTTT. Protein sequence: CASSTEPGHNEKLFF.

This clonotype was counted at least ten times. The chain combines TRBV5-1 with TRBJ2-7, with 7 bases aligning to TRBD2. The V and J ends lost 2 bases and 2 bases, in that order; junction bases with no gene match: 4. Per germline, CDR1 SGHRS and CDR2 YFSETQ. The CDR3 contains 14 residues. The CDR3 bases are TGCGCCAGCAGCTTCGAGGGAGGGCCCTACGAGCAGTACTTC. This gives the protein CASSFEGGPYEQYF.

This clonotype was recorded many times. This chain links TRBV5-5 with TRBJ1-1; D gene uncertain. The V gene lost 1 base and the J gene lost 5 bases, with 15 bases spanning the gap. CDR1 and CDR2 from the germline V gene are SGHKS and YYEKEE (reference sequence). The CDR3 loop spans 15 amino acids. DNA for the CDR3: TGTGCCAGCAGCTTGCAAGGCACGGCCCCTACTGAAGCTTTCTTT. Translating gives CASSLQGTAPTEAFF.

The table lists this clonotype with many counts. The chain carries TRBV5-1 and TRBJ2-2, with D uncertain. Germline V gene lookup returns CDR1 SGHRS and CDR2 YFSETQ. The CDR3 is 16 amino acids. V was trimmed by 3 bases and J by 3 bases, leaving 15 bases between them. The CDR3 loop is CASSSDLNKDTGELFF. In DNA form, the CDR3 reads TGCGCCAGCAGCTCCGACCTAAACAAGGACACCGGGGAGCTGTTTTTT.

This clonotype was observed many times. The rearrangement joins TRBV12-3 or TRBV12-4 to TRBJ2-1; tentatively, D is TRBD1 or TRBD2 (5 bases each). V was cut by 5 bases and J by 2 bases, with 22 bases left in between. This CDR3 contains 18 residues. The chain's CDR3 is CASSTTRGPGRTYNEQFF. The CDR3, as DNA: TGTGCCAGCAGTACGACCCGGGGCCCAGGAAGAACCTACAATGAGCAGTTCTTC.

This clonotype was observed at least ten times. A much larger clone sits a single nucleotide away, making a read error possible. This chain uses TRBV13 with TRBJ1-4; unclear D gene. CDR3 length equals 12 residues. Germline-derived CDR1 and CDR2 are PRHDT and FYEKMQ (reference sequence). CDR3 sequence reads: CDSSLVGEKLFF. As DNA, the CDR3 is TGTGACAGCAGCTTAGTGGGAGAAAAACTGTTTTTT. Full variable domain (outside the CDR3, taken from reference TRBV13 and TRBJ1-4): AAGVIQSPRHLIKEKRETATLKCYPIPRHDTVYWYQQGPGQDPQFLISFYEKMQSDKGSIPDRFSAQQFSDYHSELNMSSLELGDSALYFCDSSLVGEKLFFGSGTQLSVL.

This clonotype was detected ten times or more. The rearrangement links TRBV9 to TRBJ2-5; a weak D match, TRBD1 (6 bases). Trimming took 3 bases from V and 2 from J, leaving 11 bases between them. This CDR3 comprises 14 residues. CDR1 is SGDLS, CDR2 YYNGEE, per germline. The chain's CDR3 is CASSGQGLQETQYF. DNA for the CDR3: TGTGCCAGCAGCGGGCAGGGGCTTCAAGAGACCCAGTACTTC. Using reference TRBV9 and TRBJ2-5 for the parts outside the CDR3, the full variable domain is DSGVTQTPKHLITATGQRVTLRCSPRSGDLSVYWYQQSLDQGLQFLIQYYNGEERAKGNILERFSAQQFPDLHSELNLSSLELGDSALYFCASSGQGLQETQYFGPGTRLLVL.

This clonotype was seen ten or more times. V usage is TRBV4-1 and J usage is TRBJ1-4; 9 bases agree with TRBD1. This CDR3 comprises 14 residues. The V segment lost 5 bases and the J segment 9 bases; nucleotides outside the gene matches: 7. Germline V gene data show CDR1 as MGHRA and CDR2 as YSYEKL. CDR3 bases: TGCGCCAGCAGCGGACCGGGACAGGGACAAAAACTGTTTTTT. Translating it yields CASSGPGQGQKLFF.

This clonotype showed up many times. This sequence joins TRBV5-1 and TRBJ2-2, with TRBD1 as a possible D gene (7 bases). V was cut by 4 bases and J by 4 bases, with 14 bases left in between. This CDR3 has 15 residues. Germline V lookup: CDR1 SGHRS, CDR2 YFSETQ. The DNA for the CDR3 is TGCGCCAGCAGCCCCAGGGGGGCGAGCACCGGGGAGCTGTTTTTT. As protein: CASSPRGASTGELFF.

This clonotype was seen at least ten times. The chain is built from TRBV5-5 and TRBJ2-7, with D possibly being TRBD2 (6 bases). V was cut by 0 bases and J by 7 bases, with 17 bases left in between. CDR1 and CDR2 from the germline V gene are SGHKS and YYEKEE (reference sequence). The CDR3 is made up of 15 amino acids. CDR3 in DNA: TGTGCCAGCAGCTTGGAAGGACTACCCAGCGGAGAGCAGTACTTC. It yields the protein CASSLEGLPSGEQYF.

This clonotype has at least ten counts. The chain combines TRBV3-1 with TRBJ2-5, with D possibly matching TRBD2 (5 bases). The germline gives CDR1 LGHDT, CDR2 YNNKEL (reference sequence). V lost 0 bases and J 1 base, leaving 18 bases between the germline ends. The CDR3 covers 18 residues. CDR3 sequence reads: CASSQDRAGLKTQETQYF. The CDR3 DNA sequence: TGTGCCAGCAGCCAAGATAGGGCAGGACTGAAGACCCAAGAGACCCAGTACTTC.

This clonotype was found many times. The J gene is TRBJ2-1, the V gene TRBV7-6, with TRBD2 matching over 7 bases. V shed 3 bases, J shed 8 bases, and the junction held 10 bases outside the gene matches. This CDR3 contains 15 residues. Germline V gene sequence: CDR1 SGHVS, CDR2 FNYEAQ. The CDR3 protein is CASSFSPRGMDEQFF. CDR3 in DNA: TGTGCCAGCAGCTTCTCTCCGCGGGGGATGGATGAGCAGTTCTTC. Full variable domain (remainder filled in from reference TRBV7-6 and TRBJ2-1): GAGVSQSPRYKVTKRGQDVALRCDPISGHVSLYWYRQALGQGPEFLTYFNYEAQQDKSGLPNDRFSAERPEGSISTLTIQRTEQRDSAMYRCASSFSPRGMDEQFFGPGTRLTVL.

This clonotype was detected ten times or more. V is TRBV7-9 and J is TRBJ2-7, with a weak D call TRBD1 (6 bases). V lost 3 bases and J 3 bases, leaving 12 bases between the germline ends. This CDR3 has 14 residues. The germline CDR1 and CDR2 sequences are SEHNR and FQNEAQ (reference sequence). CDR3 in amino acids: CASSLSGQFYEQYF. CDR3 coding DNA: TGTGCCAGCAGCTTGTCGGGACAATTCTACGAGCAGTACTTC.

The table lists this clonotype with many counts. The chain couples TRBV20-1 to TRBJ2-1; D remains ambiguous. V gave up 0 bases and J gave up 5 bases, with 23 bases separating them. This CDR3 has 18 amino acids. Germline V lookup: CDR1 DFQATT, CDR2 SNEGSKA (reference sequence). The CDR3 region is CSARDPVARSPGNNEQFF. The CDR3, as DNA: TGCAGTGCTAGAGACCCCGTTGCCCGATCGCCGGGTAACAATGAGCAGTTCTTC.

This clonotype was observed at least ten times. The CDR3 nucleotides read TGCGCCAGCAGCCAAGTCCCAGGGAGCTCCTACAATGAGCAGTTCTTC. It yields the protein CASSQVPGSSYNEQFF. V usage is TRBV4-3 and J usage is TRBJ2-1, with D perhaps being TRBD1 or TRBD2 (5 bases each). V shed 1 base and J shed 0 bases, with 10 bases lying between them. Germline loops: CDR1 LGHNA, CDR2 YSLEER. The CDR3 sequence is 16 residues long.

Many counts were recorded for this clonotype. V and J are TRBV6-2 or TRBV6-3 and TRBJ2-7, with a tentative D call TRBD2 (5 bases). The CDR3 totals 14 residues. Germline V CDR1 and CDR2: MNHEY, SVGEGT. V was shortened by 7 bases and J by 3 bases, with 16 bases between the two germline ends. CDR3 sequence: CASTGVLEVYEQYF. The CDR3 DNA follows: TGTGCCAGCACCGGGGTTCTAGAGGTCTACGAGCAGTACTTC.

This clonotype showed up many times. The V call is TRBV5-1, the J call TRBJ2-5; the D gene is possibly TRBD2 (6 bases). Deletions cut 4 bases from V and 6 bases from J, with 13 bases between. Germline V gene data show CDR1 as SGHRS and CDR2 as YFSETQ. This CDR3 has 13 residues. The CDR3 region has the DNA TGCGCCAGCAGCGGGACTCCAGAGCAGACCCAGTACTTC. Translated: CASSGTPEQTQYF.

This clonotype was observed many times. The J gene is TRBJ1-5, the V gene TRBV28; no clear D gene. From germline, CDR1 is MDHEN and CDR2 SYDVKM. The CDR3 totals 12 residues. The V gene lost 6 bases and the J gene lost 9 bases, with 12 bases spanning the gap. CDR3 sequence: CASSPGEWPQHF. CDR3 DNA: TGTGCCAGCAGCCCCGGTGAGTGGCCCCAGCATTTT. The full variable domain, completed using reference TRBV28 and TRBJ1-5, is DVKVTQSSRYLVKRTGEKVFLECVQDMDHENMFWYRQDPGLGLRLIYFSYDVKMKEKGDIPEGYSVSREKKERFSLILESASTNQTSMYLCASSPGEWPQHFGDGTRLSIL.

This clonotype occurred many times. V usage is TRBV5-1 and J usage is TRBJ1-2; 8 bases fit TRBD1. Trimming cost V 4 bases and J 8 bases; bases outside gene matches: 10. Germline V gene data show CDR1 as SGHRS and CDR2 as YFSETQ. This CDR3 comprises 14 residues. Here the CDR3 reads CASSPGTGAAGYTF. The CDR3 nucleotides are TGCGCCAGCAGCCCAGGGACAGGCGCTGCGGGCTACACCTTC.

In this sample, this clonotype turned up a few times. CDR3 sequence: CSARVGKGNQPQHF. The CDR3 nucleotides are TGCAGTGCTAGAGTAGGGAAGGGCAATCAGCCCCAGCATTTT. The V gene is TRBV20-1, the J gene TRBJ1-5; no clear D. From germline, CDR1 is DFQATT and CDR2 SNEGSKA (reference sequence). The CDR3 length is 14 residues. The V gene lost 1 base and the J gene lost 2 bases, with 9 bases spanning the gap.

This clonotype was recorded many times. The J gene is TRBJ1-1, the V gene TRBV10-3; tentatively, D is TRBD1 (6 bases). Per the germline V gene, CDR1 is ENHRY and CDR2 is SYGVKD. The CDR3 spans 14 residues. V lost 6 bases, J lost 1 base, and 12 bases lay in between. The CDR3 is CAIRGAVENTEAFF. The CDR3 DNA sequence: TGTGCCATCAGGGGGGCAGTCGAGAACACTGAAGCTTTCTTT.

Turning to this clonotype: A much larger clone is a single base away; this may be a read error. V usage is TRBV10-3 and J usage is TRBJ1-3, with TRBD1 as a possible D gene (5 bases). Trimming took 7 bases from V and 1 from J, leaving 11 bases between them. The CDR3 has 14 residues. Germline CDR1 reads ENHRY; CDR2 reads SYGVKD. The CDR3: CAINPDKSGNTIYF. In DNA, the CDR3 is TGTGCCATCAACCCGGACAAGTCTGGAAACACCATATATTTT.

This clonotype was seen at least ten times. This chain connects TRBV20-1 to TRBJ2-5, with D tentatively TRBD2 (5 bases). CDR1 is DFQATT and CDR2 is SNEGSKA in the germline V gene (reference sequence). The V end was cut by 3 bases, the J end by 1 base, with 9 bases between. The CDR3 consists of 13 residues. The CDR3 DNA is TGCAGTGCTAGCATTGCGGGCCAAGAGACCCAGTACTTC. It specifies CSASIAGQETQYF.